A single sample gave rise to the 25 T cell receptor beta chains below, sequenced in a study of cytomegalovirus exposure and HLA in healthy donors. The PCR used 60 Vbeta and 13 Jbeta primers. Sequencing used immunoSEQ multiplex PCR; TCRdb keeps in-frame clones, though not all of them. Found here are 150,000 to 200,000 clones, roughly 80% of them singletons; the top ten hold approximately 8%. The sequenced sample was PBMCs. All receptors come from a male donor in good health and CMV-seropositive.

V is TRBV5-1 and J is TRBJ2-7; TRBD2 matches 7 bases. Trimming removed 3 bases from V and 1 base from J; junction bases left unmatched: 10. CDR3 length: 16 amino acids. Germline CDR1 is SGHRS and CDR2 is YFSETQ. CDR3 sequence (DNA): TGCGCCAGCAGCTATATCAGTGGGGGGGGGTCCTACGAGCAGTACTTC. This codes for CASSYISGGGSYEQYF.

Notes on this clone: Other DNA sequences in the sample encode the same CDR3. The V and J genes are TRBV27 and TRBJ2-1; 10 positions match TRBD2. This CDR3 contains 15 residues. V was clipped by 5 bases and J by 3 bases; unmatched bases: 4. CDR1 is MNHEY and CDR2 is SMNVEV in the germline V gene (reference sequence). CDR3 protein: CASSLGTSDYNEQFF. CDR3 DNA: TGTGCCAGCAGTCTCGGGACTAGCGACTACAATGAGCAGTTCTTC.

The chain uses TRBV7-2 and TRBJ1-2; D remains ambiguous. Germline V CDR1 and CDR2: SGHTA, FQGNSA. V was clipped by 4 bases and J by 4 bases, with 10 bases between them. The CDR3 sequence is 13 residues long. The CDR3 bases are TGTGCCAGCAGCTCGGGGAAGCTCTATGGCTACACCTTC. Translated, it gives CASSSGKLYGYTF.

This sequence joins TRBV2 and TRBJ1-6; D is possibly TRBD1 (5 bases). Germline CDR1 and CDR2: SNHLY and FYNNEI. V lost 6 bases and J lost 16, with 16 bases in between. CDR3 length equals 12 residues. The CDR3 region has the DNA TGTGCCAGCAGGCCCGGCGGGGGGGGTCTCCACTTT. Translated, it gives CASRPGGGGLHF.

The V and J genes are TRBV29-1 and TRBJ1-2; D call uncertain. The V gene lost 3 bases and the J gene lost 5 bases, with 13 bases spanning the gap. This CDR3 is built from 13 residues. Germline assignment: CDR1 SQVTM and CDR2 ANQGSEA. As DNA, the CDR3 is TGCAGCGTTGAGGGAGGGCGTCGGTATGGCTACACCTTC. Translated: CSVEGGRRYGYTF.

The chain joins TRBV18 to TRBJ1-6, with 9 bases lining up with TRBD1. Germline trimming cut 3 bases from V and 10 bases from J; bases unmatched to any gene: 7. CDR1 is KGHSH, CDR2 LQKENI, per germline. The CDR3 is made up of 15 amino acids. The CDR3 sequence is CASSPPGQGRSPLHF. CDR3 DNA sequence: TGTGCCAGCTCACCTCCGGGACAGGGACGATCACCCCTCCACTTT.

This rearrangement joins TRBV5-5 to TRBJ2-5; 8 bases line up with TRBD2. The CDR3 extends over 16 amino acids. The V gene's germline CDR1 is SGHKS and CDR2 YYEKEE (reference sequence). Germline trimming cut 4 bases from V and 7 bases from J; bases unmatched to any gene: 15. For the CDR3, the DNA is TGTGCCAGCAGCCTACAACTAGCGGTGGGGGTCGGGACCCAGTACTTC. Encoded protein: CASSLQLAVGVGTQYF.

The V call is TRBV7-2, the J call TRBJ2-5, with a weak D call TRBD1 (6 bases). V lost 0 bases, J lost 5 bases, and 13 bases lay in between. Looked up from germline, CDR1 is SGHTA and CDR2 is FQGNSA. This CDR3 spans 15 amino acids. The CDR3 loop reads CASSLAPDSRETQYF. The CDR3 DNA reads as TGTGCCAGCAGCTTAGCCCCGGACAGTCGGGAGACCCAGTACTTC.

The chain is built from TRBV5-1 and TRBJ1-1; weak D call: TRBD1 (5 bases). Trimming cost V 4 bases and J 3 bases, with 10 bases left between them. The CDR3 runs 13 residues. Germline assignment: CDR1 SGHRS and CDR2 YFSETQ. The CDR3: CASSRQGYTEAFF. CDR3 coding DNA: TGCGCCAGCAGCCGCCAGGGATACACTGAAGCTTTCTTT. Supplemented by reference TRBV5-1 and TRBJ1-1, the full variable domain reads KAGVTQTPRYLIKTRGQQVTLSCSPISGHRSVSWYQQTPGQGLQFLFEYFSETQRNKGNFPGRFSGRQFSNSRSEMNVSTLELGDSALYLCASSRQGYTEAFFGQGTRLTVV.

This rearrangement joins TRBV27 to TRBJ1-1, with D possibly being TRBD1 (5 bases). The CDR3 sequence is 15 residues long. Germline CDR1 and CDR2: MNHEY and SMNVEV (reference sequence). Trimming took 6 bases from V and 0 from J, leaving 14 bases between them. The CDR3 region is CASSPWGEMNTEAFF. The CDR3 region has the DNA TGTGCCAGCAGCCCTTGGGGGGAGATGAACACTGAAGCTTTCTTT.

The chain has TRBV28 and TRBJ1-5, with 7 positions matching TRBD1. Germline lookup yields CDR1 MDHEN and CDR2 SYDVKM. The CDR3 runs 16 residues. Trimming removed 8 bases from V and 3 bases from J; junction bases left unmatched: 13. CDR3 coding DNA: TGTGCCAGCGTAAATAAACCGGGACAGATCAATCAGCCCCAGCATTTT. The encoded protein is CASVNKPGQINQPQHF.

Only one count was recorded for this clone. A read error may produce the germline difference seen at one junction end. The chain has TRBV27 and TRBJ1-4; TRBD1 aligns across 9 bases. This CDR3 is built from 15 residues. Germline loops: CDR1 MNHEY, CDR2 SMNVEV (reference sequence). CDR3 DNA: TGTGCCAGCAGCTTATTACAGGGGGCTCACGAAAAACTGTTTTTT. Translating gives CASSLLQGAHEKLFF. The full variable domain, completed using reference TRBV27 and TRBJ1-4, is EAQVTQNPRYLITVTGKKLTVTCSQNMNHEYMSWYRQDPGLGLRQIYYSMNVEVTDKGDVPEGYKVSRKEKRNFPLILESPSPNQTSLYFCASSLLQGAHEKLFFGSGTQLSVL.

The chain couples TRBV28 to TRBJ2-1, with 7 bases identical to TRBD1. The germline V gene has CDR1 MDHEN and CDR2 SYDVKM. The CDR3 totals 14 residues. Unmatched junction bases numbered 4, after V lost 4 bases and J lost 4 bases. In nucleotides, the CDR3 is TGTGCCAGCAGTTCAGGGACAGTGTACAATGAGCAGTTCTTC. As protein: CASSSGTVYNEQFF.

The V and J genes are TRBV5-1 and TRBJ2-5, with D possibly matching TRBD1 (7 bases). V was cut by 2 bases and J by 2 bases, with 16 bases left in between. This CDR3 has 16 residues. The germline gives CDR1 SGHRS, CDR2 YFSETQ. As DNA, the CDR3 is TGCGCCAGCAGCTTAAATGGCGCGGGACAGCAAGAGACCCAGTACTTC. Protein product: CASSLNGAGQQETQYF.

In nucleotides, the CDR3 is TGCGCCAGCAGCTTGGGTCCAGGGGTTGGAAACACCATATATTTT. Its translation: CASSLGPGVGNTIYF. This sequence joins TRBV5-1 and TRBJ1-3; D may be TRBD1 (6 bases). The CDR3 runs 15 residues. Germline V gives CDR1 SGHRS, CDR2 YFSETQ. The ends were cut back, 0 bases at V and 3 bases at J, with 10 bases in the middle.

The chain joins TRBV4-3 to TRBJ1-1, with TRBD1 matching 10 bases. Germline CDR1 and CDR2: LGHNA and YSLEER. The CDR3 is 14 residues long. The trim removed 5 bases at V and 5 bases at J, leaving 5 bases unmatched. CDR3 protein: CASSYGQGGTEAFF. The CDR3 nucleotides are TGCGCCAGCAGCTACGGACAGGGGGGAACTGAAGCTTTCTTT.

J is TRBJ2-6 and V is TRBV7-8; tentative D call: TRBD1 (5 bases). This CDR3 contains 18 residues. Trimming shortened V by 1 base and J by 0 bases, and 13 bases separated the two germline ends. Germline lookup yields CDR1 SGHVS and CDR2 FQNEAQ. The CDR3 DNA follows: TGTGCCAGCAGCTTAGAGGCAACAGGCTACTCTGGGGCCAACGTCCTGACTTTC. Translated: CASSLEATGYSGANVLTF.

J is TRBJ2-3 and V is TRBV5-1; no clear D. Germline lookup yields CDR1 SGHRS and CDR2 YFSETQ. Trimming removed 6 bases at V and 5 bases at J, with 13 bases between. This CDR3 is built from 13 residues. The CDR3 loop reads CASTFQRLDTQYF. CDR3 bases: TGCGCCAGCACCTTTCAGAGGCTAGATACGCAGTATTTT.

The V and J genes are TRBV2 and TRBJ2-3; D might be TRBD1 (6 bases). The germline V gene has CDR1 SNHLY and CDR2 FYNNEI. The V end lost 7 bases, the J end lost 2 bases, and 19 bases lay between the germline ends. The CDR3 has 16 amino acids. The DNA of the CDR3 is TGTGCCAGCAAGATACGGGACACTTACCTCACAGATACGCAGTATTTT. As protein: CASKIRDTYLTDTQYF.

This chain joins TRBV28 and TRBJ2-7; 8 bases are a match to TRBD1. The CDR3 has 12 residues. Per germline, CDR1 MDHEN and CDR2 SYDVKM. After removal of 5 bases from V and 12 bases from J, the junction contained 9 bases not matched to a gene. As DNA, the CDR3 is TGTGCCAGCAGTAACAGACAGGGGCAAGGGTACTTC. Protein: CASSNRQGQGYF.

J is TRBJ2-3 and V is TRBV9; 13 bases agree with TRBD2. The CDR3 length is 17 residues. Germline CDR1 and CDR2: SGDLS and YYNGEE. The junction had 7 bases not matched to a gene; V was cut back by 2 bases and J by 4 bases. The CDR3 DNA is TGTGCCAGCAGCGTGGGACTAGCGGGGTGGGCGGCAGATACGCAGTATTTT. Residues: CASSVGLAGWAADTQYF.

The chain recombines TRBV27 with TRBJ1-1; D possibly corresponds to TRBD1 (6 bases). V was shortened by 5 bases and J by 4 bases, with 8 bases between the two germline ends. Germline V gene data show CDR1 as MNHEY and CDR2 as SMNVEV (reference sequence). The CDR3 sequence is 12 residues long. The CDR3 DNA sequence: TGTGCCAGCAGTAAAGGGGGCACTGAAGCTTTCTTT. Its protein is CASSKGGTEAFF.

This clone has more than one count but fewer than ten. This chain joins TRBV6-6 and TRBJ2-7, with 7 bases aligning to TRBD1. The V gene end was trimmed by 4 bases and the J gene end by 13 bases; junction bases not matched to a gene: 7. Germline V lookup: CDR1 MNHNY, CDR2 SVGAGI (reference sequence). The CDR3 is 11 amino acids. The CDR3 nucleotides read TGTGCCAGCAGTTCCTCGGACAGGAGCTACTTC. Translation gives CASSSSDRSYF.

The chain uses TRBV6-5 and TRBJ2-1, with 9 positions matching TRBD1. Unmatched junction bases numbered 5, after V lost 4 bases and J lost 7 bases. CDR1 and CDR2 (germline): MNHEY, SVGAGI. The CDR3 has 14 amino acids. CDR3 in DNA: TGTGCCAGCAGTTCAATGACAGGGGGGAATGAGCAGTTCTTC. Its translation: CASSSMTGGNEQFF.

V usage is TRBV19 and J usage is TRBJ1-3; D is uncertain. The CDR3 is 13 amino acids. The germline gives CDR1 LNHDA, CDR2 SQIVND (reference sequence). With 5 bases removed from V and 3 bases from J, the gap between germline ends came to 8 bases. The CDR3 DNA follows: TGTGCCAGTAGTGCGGGGTTTGGAAACACCATATATTTT. This sequence encodes CASSAGFGNTIYF.